This TCR beta chain was recorded in a study of tumor-infiltrating lymphocytes in oesophageal squamous cell carcinoma. Each CDR3 protein is one row after TCRdb ran MiXCR on the PCR reads. The sample contains 10,000 to 15,000 distinct CDR3 sequences, around 52% of which appear only once. The CDR3 is made up of 21 amino acids. The V and J ends lost 0 bases and 4 bases, in that order; junction bases with no gene match: 20. The germline CDR1 and CDR2 sequences are SGDLS and YYNGEE. The sequence was obtained from a female donor with esophageal squamous cell carcinoma. The chain recombines TRBV9 with TRBJ2-1; 9 bases agree with TRBD2. Sequenced input: esophageal tumor tissue. CDR3 amino acids: CASSVGPRGRLAGEEYNEQFF. The CDR3 DNA reads TGTGCCAGCAGCGTAGGCCCCCGGGGAAGGTTAGCGGGAGAGGAGTACAATGAGCAGTTCTTC.